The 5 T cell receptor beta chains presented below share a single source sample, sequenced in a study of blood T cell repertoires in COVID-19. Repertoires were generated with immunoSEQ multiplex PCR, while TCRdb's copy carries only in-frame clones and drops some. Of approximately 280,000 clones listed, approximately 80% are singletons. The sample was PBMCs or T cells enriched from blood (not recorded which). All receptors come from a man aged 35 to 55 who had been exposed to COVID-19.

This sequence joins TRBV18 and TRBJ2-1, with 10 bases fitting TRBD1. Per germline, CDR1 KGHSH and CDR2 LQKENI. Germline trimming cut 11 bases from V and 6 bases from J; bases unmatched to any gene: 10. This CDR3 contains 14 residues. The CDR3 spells CAGKEGQGRNEQFF. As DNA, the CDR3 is TGTGCCGGGAAGGAGGGACAGGGGCGCAATGAGCAGTTCTTC.

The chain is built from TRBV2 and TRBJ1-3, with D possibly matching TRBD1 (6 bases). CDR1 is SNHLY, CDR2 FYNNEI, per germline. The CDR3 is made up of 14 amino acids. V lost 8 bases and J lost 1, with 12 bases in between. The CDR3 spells CASRYRASGNTIYF. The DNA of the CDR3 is TGTGCCAGCCGTTACAGGGCTTCTGGAAACACCATATATTTT.

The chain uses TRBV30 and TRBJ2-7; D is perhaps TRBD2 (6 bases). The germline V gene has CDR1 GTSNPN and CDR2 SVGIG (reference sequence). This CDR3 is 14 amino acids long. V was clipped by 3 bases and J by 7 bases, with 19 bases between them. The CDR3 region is CAWRGGSGLGEQYF. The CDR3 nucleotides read TGTGCCTGGAGGGGGGGATCCGGTCTCGGGGAGCAGTACTTC.

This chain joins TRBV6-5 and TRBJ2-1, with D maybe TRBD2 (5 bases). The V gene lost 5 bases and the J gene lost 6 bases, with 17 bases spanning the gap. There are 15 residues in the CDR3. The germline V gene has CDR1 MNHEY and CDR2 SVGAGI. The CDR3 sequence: CASSLLVSRSNEQFF. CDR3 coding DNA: TGTGCCAGCAGTCTACTAGTCTCGAGGAGCAATGAGCAGTTCTTC.

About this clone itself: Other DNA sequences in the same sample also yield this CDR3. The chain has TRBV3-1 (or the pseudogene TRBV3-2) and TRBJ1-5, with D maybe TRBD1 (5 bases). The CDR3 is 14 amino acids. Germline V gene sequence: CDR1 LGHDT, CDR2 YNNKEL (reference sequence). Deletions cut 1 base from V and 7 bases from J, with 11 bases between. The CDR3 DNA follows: TGTGCCAGCAGCCAAGGGGCAGGGAGGCAGCCCCAGCATTTT. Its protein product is CASSQGAGRQPQHF.